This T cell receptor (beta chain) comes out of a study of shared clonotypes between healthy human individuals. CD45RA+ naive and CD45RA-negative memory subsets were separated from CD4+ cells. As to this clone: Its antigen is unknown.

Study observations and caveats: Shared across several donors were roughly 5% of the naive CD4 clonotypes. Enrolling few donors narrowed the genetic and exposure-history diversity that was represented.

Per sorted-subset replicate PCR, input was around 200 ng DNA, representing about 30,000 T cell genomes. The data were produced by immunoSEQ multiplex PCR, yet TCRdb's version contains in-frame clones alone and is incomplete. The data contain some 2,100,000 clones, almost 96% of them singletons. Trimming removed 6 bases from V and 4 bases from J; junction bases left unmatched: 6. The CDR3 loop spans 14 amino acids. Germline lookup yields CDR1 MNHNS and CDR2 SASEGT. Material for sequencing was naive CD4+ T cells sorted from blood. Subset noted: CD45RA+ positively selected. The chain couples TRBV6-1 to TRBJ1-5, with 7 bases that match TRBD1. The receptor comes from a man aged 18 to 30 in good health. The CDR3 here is CASSTEQGNQPQHF. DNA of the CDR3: TGTGCCAGCAGCACCGAACAGGGGAATCAGCCCCAGCATTTT.